The 21 T cell receptor beta chains listed next were all sequenced from one sample in a study of radiation and T cells in renal cell carcinoma. Libraries were prepared by immunoSEQ multiplex PCR; TCRdb keeps only in-frame clonotypes and omits some of them. The sample lists more than 75,000 clones, 82% seen once, with 5% to 8% in the top ten. Time point of the sample: baseline pretreatment blood. This sample's treatment: 15 Gy SBRT to primary tumor, nephrectomy 4 weeks later. Sequencing was performed on blood, taken from a patient whose treatment included radiotherapy and nephrectomy. Receptors were obtained from a man aged 55 to 70 with renal cell carcinoma.

The chain has TRBV6-1 and TRBJ2-6, with 7 bases identical to TRBD2. Germline values: CDR1 MNHNS, CDR2 SASEGT. The CDR3 has 14 amino acids. The trim removed 7 bases at V and 2 bases at J, leaving 2 bases unmatched. This chain's CDR3 is CASNRGAGANVLTF. For the CDR3, the DNA is TGTGCCAGCAATCGGGGGGCTGGGGCCAACGTCCTGACTTTC.

V gene TRBV14 combines with J gene TRBJ2-4; D is uncertain. Germline values: CDR1 SGHDN, CDR2 FVKESK. The CDR3 sequence is 16 residues long. V was pared by 5 bases and J by 0 bases, with 14 bases between. The CDR3 DNA follows: TGTGCCAGCAGCTTATCGAGCGTACTAGCCAAAAACATTCAGTACTTC. Translation gives CASSLSSVLAKNIQYF.

A single count supports this clone. V and J are TRBV7-2 and TRBJ1-4; D gene unclear. CDR3 length: 14 amino acids. Germline V gene sequence: CDR1 SGHTA, CDR2 FQGNSA. V lost 4 bases, J lost 0 bases, and 6 bases lay in between. CDR3 in DNA: TGTGCCAGCAGCTACGGTGCAACTAATGAAAAACTGTTTTTT. Protein: CASSYGATNEKLFF.

This chain connects TRBV6-1 to TRBJ2-5; a possible D gene is TRBD2 (6 bases). The V end was cut by 4 bases, the J end by 13 bases, with 16 bases between. The CDR3 length is 12 residues. Per the germline V gene, CDR1 is MNHNS and CDR2 is SASEGT. DNA of the CDR3: TGTGCCAGCAGTGTGCGGGACCGGGTAGGGTACTTC. Translated: CASSVRDRVGYF.

The chain joins TRBV21-1 to TRBJ2-3. TRBV21-1 represents a pseudogene. The CDR3 covers 11 residues. The CDR3 spells CASSKKDTQYF. CDR3 DNA: TGTGCCAGCAGCAAGAAGGATACGCAGTATTTT.

The chain carries TRBV19 and TRBJ2-3; possibly TRBD2 for D (6 bases). The germline V gene has CDR1 LNHDA and CDR2 SQIVND (reference sequence). The CDR3 extends over 14 amino acids. V shed 0 bases and J shed 3 bases, with 7 bases lying between them. Here the CDR3 DNA reads TGTGCCAGTAGTATAGATCGGGGGACAGATACGCAGTATTTT. The encoded protein is CASSIDRGTDTQYF. The variable domain in full, completed from reference TRBV19 and TRBJ2-3, reads DGGITQSPKYLFRKEGQNVTLSCEQNLNHDAMYWYRQDPGQGLRLIYYSQIVNDFQKGDIAEGYSVSREKKESFPLTVTSAQKNPTAFYLCASSIDRGTDTQYFGPGTRLTVL.

This clone was observed once. The chain links TRBV2 to TRBJ2-7, with D maybe TRBD1 (7 bases). CDR1 is SNHLY, CDR2 FYNNEI, per germline. The CDR3 runs 14 residues. Trimming removed 7 bases from V and 5 bases from J, with 18 bases in between. The CDR3: CASKRGGGWDEQYF. As DNA, the CDR3 is TGTGCCAGCAAAAGAGGAGGGGGCTGGGACGAGCAGTACTTC.

This chain links TRBV4-2 with TRBJ2-6; D remains unclear. Germline CDR1 LGHNA, CDR2 YNFKEQ. Between the trimmed V and J ends, which lost 0 bases and 0 bases, there was a span of 9 bases. This CDR3 contains 17 residues. The CDR3 spells CASSQDGGFSGANVLTF. CDR3 DNA: TGTGCCAGCAGCCAAGATGGTGGCTTCTCTGGGGCCAACGTCCTGACTTTC.

This chain joins TRBV19 and TRBJ2-7; 13 bases match TRBD2. CDR3 length: 15 amino acids. Losses at the gene ends were 5 bases for V and 6 bases for J; bases not matched to a gene: 7. Looked up from germline, CDR1 is LNHDA and CDR2 is SQIVND (reference sequence). CDR3 loop: CASSPSGTSGIEQYF. The CDR3 bases are TGTGCCAGTAGTCCCTCCGGGACTAGCGGGATCGAGCAGTACTTC.

V is TRBV19 and J is TRBJ2-5, with D unclear. The CDR3 has 13 residues. Trimming pared 5 bases from V and 5 bases from J, leaving 12 bases between. Germline-derived CDR1 and CDR2 are LNHDA and SQIVND (reference sequence). CDR3 coding DNA: TGTGCCAGTAGTGCTAGTAACGTTGAGACCCAGTACTTC. This codes for CASSASNVETQYF.

This chain joins TRBV20-1 and TRBJ1-2; D call uncertain. Germline V gene data show CDR1 as DFQATT and CDR2 as SNEGSKA (reference sequence). The CDR3 totals 11 residues. CDR3 residues: CSSVRGYGYTF. The CDR3 region has the DNA TGCAGCTCAGTCCGTGGCTATGGCTACACCTTC.

The chain combines TRBV4-2 with TRBJ2-3; weak D call: TRBD2 (6 bases). This CDR3 is built from 16 residues. Per germline, CDR1 LGHNA and CDR2 YNFKEQ. With 8 bases removed from V and 1 base from J, the gap between germline ends came to 19 bases. The CDR3 region is CASGWGPGEGTDTQYF. The CDR3 DNA reads TGTGCCAGCGGCTGGGGTCCGGGGGAGGGCACAGATACGCAGTATTTT.

This chain connects TRBV11-2 to TRBJ2-7; 7 bases map to TRBD1. CDR1 is SGHAT and CDR2 is FQNNGV in the germline V gene. The trim removed 7 bases at V and 6 bases at J, leaving 9 bases unmatched. The CDR3 spans 13 residues. Here the CDR3 DNA reads TGTGCCAGCACCCGTAGGGGGCAATTCGAGCAGTACTTC. Protein product: CASTRRGQFEQYF.

The V call is TRBV27, the J call TRBJ1-3; D is unresolved. Trimming took 3 bases from V and 3 from J, leaving 6 bases between them. Germline CDR1 reads MNHEY; CDR2 reads SMNVEV (reference sequence). The CDR3 is made up of 13 amino acids. The CDR3, as DNA: TGTGCCAGCAGTTTTTCTGGTGGAAACACCATATATTTT. Translation gives CASSFSGGNTIYF.

V is TRBV4-1 and J is TRBJ2-7; D is uncertain. This CDR3 region has 13 residues. Germline V gives CDR1 MGHRA, CDR2 YSYEKL. The V end lost 1 base, the J end lost 0 bases, and 4 bases lay between the germline ends. CDR3 sequence: CASSQVGSYEQYF. The CDR3 DNA reads TGCGCCAGCAGCCAAGTCGGCTCCTACGAGCAGTACTTC.

A note on this clone: One end of the junction does not line up with germline, which may come from a read error. The chain joins TRBV5-1 to TRBJ2-7, with TRBD2 matching over 7 bases. This CDR3 comprises 16 residues. The germline gives CDR1 SGHRS, CDR2 YFSETQ. CDR3 sequence: CASSLEAGKGLYEQYF. The CDR3 nucleotides are TGCGCCAGCAGTTTGGAAGCGGGGAAGGGGCTTTACGAGCAGTACTTC.

The chain uses TRBV5-5 and TRBJ2-1, with D unresolved. Trimming left V 6 bases short and J 6 bases short, with 4 bases between. The germline V gene encodes CDR1 SGHKS and CDR2 YYEKEE (reference sequence). This CDR3 spans 10 amino acids. CDR3 in DNA: TGTGCCAGCACCCTCAATGAGCAGTTCTTC. This encodes CASTLNEQFF.

This clone came up many times. The chain is built from TRBV6-5 and TRBJ2-1, with 15 positions matching TRBD2. With V trimmed by 4 bases and J by 10 bases, 5 bases remained unmatched. The CDR3 length is 15 residues. Germline loops: CDR1 MNHEY, CDR2 SVGAGI. The CDR3 nucleotides are TGTGCCAGCAGTTCCGGGACTAGCGGGAGGAGGGAGCAGTTCTTC. Its translation is CASSSGTSGRREQFF.

This chain joins TRBV5-8 and TRBJ1-4, with D hard to call. Germline CDR1 is SGHTS and CDR2 is YDEGEE. Trimming removed 0 bases at V and 11 bases at J, with 14 bases between. There are 14 residues in the CDR3. CDR3 coding DNA: TGTGCCAGCAGCTTGGAGGGAGGCCAGACTAAACTGTTTTTT. Protein: CASSLEGGQTKLFF.

The genes are TRBV28 and TRBJ1-2; maybe TRBD1 (5 bases). CDR1 is MDHEN and CDR2 is SYDVKM in the germline V gene. V lost 5 bases and J 7 bases, leaving 14 bases between the germline ends. The CDR3 sequence is 13 residues long. CDR3 DNA sequence: TGTGCCAGCAGTCCCTCGGGGCGCCGTGGCTACACCTTC. Its translation: CASSPSGRRGYTF.

The J gene is TRBJ2-7, the V gene TRBV19; weak D call: TRBD1 (5 bases). V lost 6 bases and J 0 bases, leaving 15 bases between the germline ends. CDR3 length: 15 amino acids. Germline CDR1 LNHDA, CDR2 SQIVND (reference sequence). CDR3 DNA: TGTGCCAGTAGCCTCGACAGTAGGAGCTCCTACGAGCAGTACTTC. It codes for CASSLDSRSSYEQYF.